One sample yielded the 11 T cell receptor beta chains listed below, sequenced in a study of T-cell memory formation after mild COVID-19. MiXCR, run by TCRdb on the 5' RACE reads, gives a single entry per CDR3 protein. The data show more than 80,000 distinct CDR3 sequences, with around 12% seen just once and around 26% held by the top ten. The source material was PBMCs or a T cell subset sorted from them (not recorded which). Receptors originate from an adult woman who had mild COVID-19 (a few samples of this study predate the infection). Cell type and time point are not known.

The sample holds a few counts of this clonotype. The rearrangement uses TRBV12-3 or TRBV12-4 and TRBJ2-7; D is perhaps TRBD1 or TRBD2 (6 bases each). Trimming left V 6 bases short and J 6 bases short, with 15 bases between. The CDR3 is 13 amino acids. CDR3 sequence: CASSMGGSAEQYF. The CDR3 DNA is TGTGCCAGCAGCATGGGGGGCTCTGCCGAGCAGTACTTC.

The CDR3 sequence is CASSLANRRATDEQYF. The CDR3 DNA reads as TGCGCCAGCAGCTTGGCTAACAGGAGAGCAACTGACGAGCAGTACTTC. This chain uses TRBV5-1 with TRBJ2-7; D is perhaps TRBD1 (5 bases). The germline gives CDR1 SGHRS, CDR2 YFSETQ. CDR3 length: 16 amino acids. The V and J ends lost 0 bases and 5 bases respectively, with 18 bases between them.

This clonotype was detected many times. The chain joins TRBV6-2 or TRBV6-3 to TRBJ2-7; no definite D call. CDR1 and CDR2 from the germline V gene are MNHEY and SVGEGT. The CDR3 extends over 14 amino acids. Trimming pared 0 bases from V and 6 bases from J, leaving 12 bases between. Here the CDR3 reads CASSYSRDPVEQYF. The CDR3 DNA reads as TGTGCCAGCAGTTACTCGAGAGATCCGGTCGAGCAGTACTTC.

This rearrangement joins TRBV20-1 to TRBJ2-3; TRBD2 matches 9 bases. V gave up 5 bases and J gave up 0 bases; unmatched junction bases: 9. Germline V gene lookup returns CDR1 DFQATT and CDR2 SNEGSKA (reference sequence). This CDR3 spans 16 amino acids. The CDR3 here is CSASASGTPSTDTQYF. The CDR3 coding sequence is TGCAGTGCTTCTGCTAGCGGGACCCCTAGCACAGATACGCAGTATTTT.

The genes are TRBV19 and TRBJ2-3; D is unresolved. Germline CDR1 and CDR2: LNHDA and SQIVND (reference sequence). V lost 3 bases to trimming and J lost 6 bases, with 7 bases between them. This CDR3 has 12 amino acids. In DNA form, the CDR3 reads TGTGCCAGTAGTATCGCTGCGGATACGCAGTATTTT. This codes for CASSIAADTQYF.

The chain employs TRBV7-6 and TRBJ1-1; D might be TRBD1 (6 bases). Germline-derived CDR1 and CDR2 are SGHVS and FNYEAQ. The CDR3 is made up of 15 amino acids. Deletions cut 1 base from V and 7 bases from J, with 16 bases between. The CDR3, as DNA: TGTGCCAGCAGCTTAGATTCAGGGGCTTATGGTGAAGCTTTCTTT. It codes for CASSLDSGAYGEAFF.

The rearrangement joins TRBV23-1 to TRBJ2-2, with D perhaps matching TRBD2 (5 bases). TRBV23-1 is given ORF status, its function remaining uncertain. CDR3 size: 13 residues. V lost 4 bases, J lost 7 bases, and 10 bases lay in between. The CDR3 nucleotides read TGCGCCAGCAGTCCCCGGGATGACGGGGAGCTGTTTTTT. It encodes CASSPRDDGELFF.

The V call is TRBV19, the J call TRBJ2-5, with D tentatively TRBD1 (5 bases). This CDR3 contains 14 residues. The V end lost 4 bases, the J end lost 5 bases, and 14 bases lay between the germline ends. Germline values: CDR1 LNHDA, CDR2 SQIVND (reference sequence). DNA of the CDR3: TGTGCCAGTAGTACGGGCGCAGGGTCGGAGACCCAGTACTTC. Protein sequence: CASSTGAGSETQYF.

V is TRBV10-3 and J is TRBJ2-2; 10 bases are a match to TRBD2. This CDR3 spans 17 amino acids. The V and J ends lost 6 bases and 5 bases, in that order; junction bases with no gene match: 12. Germline values: CDR1 ENHRY, CDR2 SYGVKD. CDR3 sequence (DNA): TGTGCCATCAGCACGCCCATGGGACTAGCGCAAACCGGGGAGCTGTTTTTT. The encoded protein is CAISTPMGLAQTGELFF.

This clonotype showed up just a few times. The chain joins TRBV7-6 to TRBJ2-7, with D hard to call. Per the germline V gene, CDR1 is SGHVS and CDR2 is FNYEAQ. Trimming pared 1 base from V and 2 bases from J, leaving 9 bases between. The CDR3 totals 14 residues. CDR3 loop: CASSLEAATYEQYF. CDR3 DNA sequence: TGTGCCAGCAGCTTAGAGGCAGCCACCTACGAGCAGTACTTC.

The chain couples TRBV13 to TRBJ2-3; D gene uncertain. Germline V gene data show CDR1 as PRHDT and CDR2 as FYEKMQ (reference sequence). The V and J ends lost 3 bases and 1 base respectively, with 14 bases between them. The CDR3 has 16 amino acids. The CDR3: CASSFRARDRTDTQYF. In DNA, the CDR3 is TGTGCCAGCAGCTTTAGGGCCCGAGACCGCACAGATACGCAGTATTTT.